This is a list of T cell receptor beta chains from one sample in a study of blood T cell repertoires in COVID-19. Here immunoSEQ multiplex PCR was the method, and the copy in TCRdb shows in-frame clones only, minus some. The profile shows over 85,000 clones, about 91% of them singletons. What was sequenced was peripheral blood. The receptors were gathered from a man aged 18 to 30 with acute or convalescent COVID-19. Both conserved end residues are part of each CDR3. A D gene is named only where the DNA matches it firmly. Only part of the rows carry a size: once, few, many, or a class if the clone is expanded.

TRBV18	TRBJ1-1	TRBD1	NA	TGTGCCAGCCTCACGGGACAGGGGAACACTGAAGCTTTCTTT	CASLTGQGNTEAFF
TRBV7-2	TRBJ1-1	TRBD1	NA	TGTGCCAGCAGAAAACAGGGGGCGAACACTGAAGCTTTCTTT	CASRKQGANTEAFF
TRBV9	TRBJ2-7	TRBD1	NA	TGTGCCAGCAGCCCTACAGGGGGCCCTAGAACCTACGAGCAGTACTTC	CASSPTGGPRTYEQYF
TRBV5-6	TRBJ1-5	NA	once	TGTGCCAGCAGCTTGGCCGGGAATCAGCCCCAGCATTTT	CASSLAGNQPQHF
TRBV7-2	TRBJ2-1	NA	NA	TGTGCCAGCAGCTTAAAATCTGCCAGGGAATACAATGAGCAGTTCTTC	CASSLKSAREYNEQFF
TRBV2	TRBJ1-2	NA	NA	TGTGCCAGCAGTGCTCGCTGGGCTTATGGCTACACCTTC	CASSARWAYGYTF
TRBV3-1/TRBV3-2	TRBJ1-4	TRBD1	NA	TGTGCCAGCAGCTACGGGACAGATGAAAAACTGTTTTTT	CASSYGTDEKLFF
TRBV6-2/TRBV6-3	TRBJ2-1	TRBD2	NA	TGTGCCAGCCGTTCTTGGGGTCTAGCGGGATACAATGAGCAGTTCTTC	CASRSWGLAGYNEQFF
TRBV23-1	TRBJ2-7	TRBD2	once	TGCGCCAGCAGTCAGCGTAGGGGAGGGTACGAGCAGTACTTC	CASSQRRGGYEQYF
TRBV25-1	TRBJ2-1	TRBD2	NA	TGTGCCAGCAGTCGAGCGGGATCTCTCAACAATGAGCAGTTCTTC	CASSRAGSLNNEQFF
TRBV27	TRBJ1-1	NA	NA	TGTGCCAGCAGTAGGGGACGGGGGGTTGCTGAAGCTTTCTTT	CASSRGRGVAEAFF
TRBV19	TRBJ1-2	NA	NA	TGTGCCAGTAGTATCCCCTCGGGGGGCGCGTATGGCTACACCTTC	CASSIPSGGAYGYTF
TRBV15	TRBJ2-5	NA	few	TGTGCCACCAGCAGAGATATAAGCTTTCAAGAGACCCAGTACTTC	CATSRDISFQETQYF
TRBV5-1	TRBJ1-4	TRBD1	NA	TGCGCCAGCAGCTTCGGACAGGGATATCGTGAAAAACTGTTTTTT	CASSFGQGYREKLFF